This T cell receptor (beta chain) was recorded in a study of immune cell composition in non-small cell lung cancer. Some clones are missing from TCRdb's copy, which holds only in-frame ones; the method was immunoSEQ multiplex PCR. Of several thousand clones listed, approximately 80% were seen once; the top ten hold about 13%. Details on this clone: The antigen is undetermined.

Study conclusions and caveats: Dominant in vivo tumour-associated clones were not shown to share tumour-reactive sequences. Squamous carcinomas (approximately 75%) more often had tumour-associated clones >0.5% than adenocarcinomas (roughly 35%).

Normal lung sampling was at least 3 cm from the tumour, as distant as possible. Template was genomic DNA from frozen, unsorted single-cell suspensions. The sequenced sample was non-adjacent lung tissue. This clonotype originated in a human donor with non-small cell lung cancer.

In nucleotides, the CDR3 is TGTGCCAGCAGCCTCGTGAGCGGGCCCCAGCATTTT. Its protein is CASSLVSGPQHF. The genes are TRBV16 and TRBJ1-5, with no clear D. V gave up 4 bases and J gave up 9 bases, with 10 bases separating them. Germline CDR1 and CDR2: KGHSY and FQNENV. CDR3 length: 12 amino acids.